This section outlines one T cell receptor beta chain sequence together with its context. Its antigen is unknown. Germline CDR1 is SGHDN and CDR2 is FVKESK. Trimming removed 0 bases from V and 2 bases from J, with 13 bases in between. This CDR3 contains 16 residues. The repertoire was sequenced with immunoSEQ multiplex PCR; TCRdb's copy has only in-frame clones and lacks some. The table has about 120,000 clones, approximately 90% seen once; the top ten hold roughly 3.1%. This sample was taken from a study of T cell responses to AZD1222 COVID-19 vaccine. Findings and caveats of the study: Clonal diversity may have been underestimated, and the donors were mostly white British, with more females than males.

Sequencing was performed on peripheral blood, taken 28 days after the second AZD1222 dose. The source of this sequence is an adult who received the AZD1222 COVID-19 vaccine. This sequence joins TRBV14 and TRBJ1-1; D gene ambiguous. CDR3 in amino acids: CASSQERRSPNTEAFF. In nucleotides, the CDR3 is TGTGCCAGCAGCCAAGAACGCAGGAGCCCCAACACTGAAGCTTTCTTT. Variable domain in full (rest from reference TRBV14 and TRBJ1-1): EAGVTQFPSHSVIEKGQTVTLRCDPISGHDNLYWYRRVMGKEIKFLLHFVKESKQDESGMPNNRFLAERTGGTYSTLKVQPAELEDSGVYFCASSQERRSPNTEAFFGQGTRLTVV.